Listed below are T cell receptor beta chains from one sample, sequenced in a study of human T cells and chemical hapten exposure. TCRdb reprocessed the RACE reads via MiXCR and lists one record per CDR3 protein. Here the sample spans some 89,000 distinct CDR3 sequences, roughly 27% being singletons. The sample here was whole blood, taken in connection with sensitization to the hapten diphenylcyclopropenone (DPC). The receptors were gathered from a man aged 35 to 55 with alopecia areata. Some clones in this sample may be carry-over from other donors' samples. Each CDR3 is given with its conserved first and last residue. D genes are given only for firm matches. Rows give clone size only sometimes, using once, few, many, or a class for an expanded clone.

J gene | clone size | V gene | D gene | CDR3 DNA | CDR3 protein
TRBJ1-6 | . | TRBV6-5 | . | TGTGCCAGCAGTGCCCAACAGGGACTTAATTCACCCCTCCACTTT | CASSAQQGLNSPLHF
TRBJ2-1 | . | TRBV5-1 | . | TGCGCCAGCGGGGCTGCCAATGAGCAGTTCTTC | CASGAANEQFF
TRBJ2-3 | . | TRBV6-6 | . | TGTGCCAGCAGTTACTCCCGACCAGATACGCAGTATTTT | CASSYSRPDTQYF
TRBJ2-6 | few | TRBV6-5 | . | TGTGCCAGCAGTTACGGTCCCCGGACAATGAGCTCTGGGGCCAACGTCCTGACTTTC | CASSYGPRTMSSGANVLTF
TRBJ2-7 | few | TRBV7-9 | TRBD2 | TGTGCCAGCAGCCAACTAGCGGGAGGGCCCGACGAGCAGTACTTC | CASSQLAGGPDEQYF
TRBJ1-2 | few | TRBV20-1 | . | TGCAGTGCTTTACAGGGAAGCTATGGCTACACCTTC | CSALQGSYGYTF
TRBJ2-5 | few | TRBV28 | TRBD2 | TGTGCCAGCTCGCGGGAGTTATCAGAGACCCAGTACTTC | CASSRELSETQYF
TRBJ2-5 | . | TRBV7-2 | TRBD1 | TGTGCCAGCAGCCCCACTGGACAGGGGAGGGCTGAGACCCAGTACTTC | CASSPTGQGRAETQYF
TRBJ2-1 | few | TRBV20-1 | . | TGCAGTGCCCCTCTGCTGAGCTCCTACAATGAGCAGTTCTTC | CSAPLLSSYNEQFF
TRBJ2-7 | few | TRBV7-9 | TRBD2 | TGTGCCAGCAGCTCCGGGACTAGCGGGGTCTACGAGCAGTACTTC | CASSSGTSGVYEQYF
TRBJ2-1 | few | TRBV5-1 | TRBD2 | TGCGCCAGCAGCTTGAGGTCTAGCGGTAGCTCCTACAATGAGCAGTTCTTC | CASSLRSSGSSYNEQFF
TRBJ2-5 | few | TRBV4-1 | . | TGCGCCAGCAGCCAAGATCGAATGTTGCGCCAAGAGACCCAGTACTTC | CASSQDRMLRQETQYF
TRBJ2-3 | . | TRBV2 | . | TGTGCCAGCAGTGGGGGGACTGGGGGGCCAGATACGCAGTATTTT | CASSGGTGGPDTQYF
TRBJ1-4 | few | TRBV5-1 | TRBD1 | TGCGCCAGCGGACAGGGGAACGTTGCAACTAATGAAAAACTGTTTTTT | CASGQGNVATNEKLFF
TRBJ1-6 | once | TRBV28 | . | TGTGCCAGCAGAGCTGGGGGAGGCTCCTATAATTCACCCCTCCACTTT | CASRAGGGSYNSPLHF
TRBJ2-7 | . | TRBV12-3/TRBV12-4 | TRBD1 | TGTGCCAGCAGTTTGACAGGGAGCGAGCAGTACTTC | CASSLTGSEQYF
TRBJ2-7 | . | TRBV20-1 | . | TGCAGTGCTAGAAGAGGGGGGGGCAGCTCCTACGAGCAGTACTTC | CSARRGGGSSYEQYF
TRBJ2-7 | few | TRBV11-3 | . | TGTGCCAGCAGCTTAGATAACAGCTACGAGCAGTACTTC | CASSLDNSYEQYF
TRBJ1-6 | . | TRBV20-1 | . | TGCAGTGTCACGCGACAGGAGAATTCACCCCTCCACTTT | CSVTRQENSPLHF
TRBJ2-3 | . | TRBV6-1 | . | TGTGCCAGCAGTTCCCAGTTCGGTCCTAATACGCAGTATTTT | CASSSQFGPNTQYF
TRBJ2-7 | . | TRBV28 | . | TGTGCCAGCAGTTTATTAGTTGGAGAGCAGTACTTC | CASSLLVGEQYF
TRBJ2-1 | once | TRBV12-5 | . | TGTGCTAGTGGGCCCTTACGGCCCTCAGCGTCCAATGAGCAGTTCTTC | CASGPLRPSASNEQFF
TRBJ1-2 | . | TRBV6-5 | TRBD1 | TGTGCCAGCACCGAAAGGACAGGGCTCTATGGCGACACCTTC | CASTERTGLYGDTF
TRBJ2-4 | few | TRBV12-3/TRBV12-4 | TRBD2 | TGTGCCAGCGGAACTATACTAGCGGGAGGGGAAAACATTCAGTACTTC | CASGTILAGGENIQYF
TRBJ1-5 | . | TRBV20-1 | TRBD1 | TGCAGTGCTAGATGGACAGGGAAGAATCAGCCCCAGCATTTT | CSARWTGKNQPQHF
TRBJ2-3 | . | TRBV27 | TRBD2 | TGTGCCAGCAGTCCTGGACTAGCGGGAGACTCAGATACGCAGTATTTT | CASSPGLAGDSDTQYF
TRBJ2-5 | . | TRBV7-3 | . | TGTGCCAGCAGCTTAAACAGAGAGACCCAGTACTTC | CASSLNRETQYF
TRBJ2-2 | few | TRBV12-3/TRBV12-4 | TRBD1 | TGTGCCAGCAGCCCTGGACAGGGGCGTAGCGGGGAGCTGTTTTTT | CASSPGQGRSGELFF
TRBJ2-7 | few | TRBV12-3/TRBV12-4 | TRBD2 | TGTGCCAGCACTAAGACCGGCGGGAGCTCCTACGAGCAGTACTTC | CASTKTGGSSYEQYF